These 2 T cell receptor beta chains were sequenced from one sample in a study of cytomegalovirus exposure and HLA in healthy donors. Sequencing was performed with immunoSEQ multiplex PCR; in TCRdb, only in-frame clones are kept and a portion is missing. Of some 240,000 clones in the sample, about 90% were seen once. Sequencing was performed on PBMCs. All receptors come from a woman younger than 45 in good health and CMV-seropositive.

The chain combines TRBV21-1 with TRBJ2-1; TRBD2, as called in the table, went unchecked against the DNA. TRBV21-1 is classified as a pseudogene. The CDR3 contains 16 residues. The CDR3 DNA reads as TGTGCCAGCAGCAAAGGGGCTAGCGGGCCCTACAATGAGCAGTTCTTC. Translated: CASSKGASGPYNEQFF.

The sample holds one count of this clone. This chain connects TRBV5-1 to TRBJ2-7, with D perhaps TRBD2 (5 bases). V lost 0 bases, J lost 5 bases, and 15 bases lay in between. Germline CDR1 SGHRS, CDR2 YFSETQ. The CDR3 is made up of 15 amino acids. The CDR3 bases are TGCGCCAGCAGCTTGGGCTCTAGCTCTACCCACGAGCAGTACTTC. It is translated as CASSLGSSSTHEQYF.